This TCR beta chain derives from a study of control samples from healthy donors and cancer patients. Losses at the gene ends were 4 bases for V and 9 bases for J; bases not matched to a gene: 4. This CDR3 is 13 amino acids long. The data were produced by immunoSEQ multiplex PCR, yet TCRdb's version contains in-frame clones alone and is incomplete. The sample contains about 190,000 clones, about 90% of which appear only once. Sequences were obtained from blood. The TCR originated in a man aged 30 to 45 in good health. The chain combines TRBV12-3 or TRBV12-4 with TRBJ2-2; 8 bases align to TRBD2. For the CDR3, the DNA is TGTGCCAGCAGTTCGGGGGGGCCACGGGAGCTGTTTTTT. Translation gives CASSSGGPRELFF.